The 16 T cell receptor beta chains below were found in one sample sequenced in a study of cytotoxic CD8 clonotypes in ibrutinib-treated CLL. Using immunoSEQ multiplex PCR, the repertoire was profiled, and TCRdb retains in-frame clones only, with some absent. The sample includes 270,000 or so clones, roughly four fifths of them seen just once. Sequencing was performed on PBMCs, taken at disease progression, from a patient treated with ibrutinib. All receptors come from a human donor with chronic lymphocytic leukemia.

This chain connects TRBV28 to TRBJ2-7; 7 nucleotides line up with TRBD1. The CDR3 totals 16 residues. Trimming cost V 5 bases and J 5 bases; bases outside gene matches: 15. CDR1 and CDR2 from the germline V gene are MDHEN and SYDVKM. CDR3 in DNA: TGTGCCAGCAGTCTACGGGGACAGATCCTCGGGAACGAGCAGTACTTC. Translating it yields CASSLRGQILGNEQYF.

This rearrangement joins TRBV7-3 to TRBJ1-1; 8 nucleotides match TRBD1. Germline loops: CDR1 SGHTA, CDR2 FQGTGA. The ends lost 7 bases at V and 1 base at J; junction bases unmatched: 5. The CDR3 spans 14 residues. For the CDR3, the DNA is TGTGCCAGCATAGGGGGACAGGAGAACACTGAAGCTTTCTTT. It is translated as CASIGGQENTEAFF.

The chain couples TRBV28 to TRBJ2-7; TRBD2 matches 10 bases. The CDR3 covers 13 residues. CDR1 is MDHEN and CDR2 is SYDVKM in the germline V gene. V lost 8 bases to trimming and J lost 6 bases; unmatched junction nucleotides: 7. In nucleotides, the CDR3 is TGTGCCAGCTTAGGGCTAGCGGGAGCCGAGCAGTACTTC. This gives the protein CASLGLAGAEQYF.

The J gene is TRBJ1-4, the V gene TRBV10-2, with D maybe TRBD1 (6 bases). From germline, CDR1 is WSHSY and CDR2 SAAADI. This CDR3 is 18 amino acids long. Trimming shortened V by 6 bases and J by 2 bases, and 22 bases separated the two germline ends. The CDR3 here is CASSGPLGGLATNEKLFF. The DNA of the CDR3 is TGCGCCAGCAGCGGACCACTTGGGGGCTTGGCGACTAATGAAAAACTGTTTTTT.

The chain joins TRBV9 to TRBJ2-7; 14 bases are a match to TRBD2. The V gene end was trimmed by 4 bases and the J gene end by 4 bases; junction bases not matched to a gene: 7. Germline CDR1 and CDR2: SGDLS and YYNGEE. The CDR3 loop spans 16 amino acids. The CDR3 nucleotides read TGTGCCAGCAGCCCTCGACTAGCGGGGGGGCAGTACGAGCAGTACTTC. It yields the protein CASSPRLAGGQYEQYF.

The chain couples TRBV28 to TRBJ1-5, with D possibly being TRBD1 (6 bases). Per the germline V gene, CDR1 is MDHEN and CDR2 is SYDVKM. The CDR3 contains 15 residues. Deletions cut 2 bases from V and 5 bases from J, with 13 bases between. CDR3 in DNA: TGTGCCAGCAGTTTACAAAGACAGGTCTATCAGCCCCAGCATTTT. As protein: CASSLQRQVYQPQHF.

The J gene is TRBJ1-1, the V gene TRBV7-2, with D possibly matching TRBD1 (6 bases). Germline assignment: CDR1 SGHTA and CDR2 FQGNSA. The CDR3 loop spans 14 amino acids. Trimming took off 7 bases at V and 1 base at J, with 13 bases between the two ends. The CDR3 DNA is TGTGCCAGCACAAAAAGGGGGTGGAACACTGAAGCTTTCTTT. It encodes CASTKRGWNTEAFF.

The chain couples TRBV13 to TRBJ2-3; D may be TRBD2 (5 bases). The V end was cut by 2 bases, the J end by 2 bases, with 14 bases between. Germline CDR1 reads PRHDT; CDR2 reads FYEKMQ (reference sequence). The CDR3 loop spans 16 amino acids. CDR3 sequence (DNA): TGTGCCAGCAGCTTACGGGCGGCGCGGGCCACAGATACGCAGTATTTT. Its protein is CASSLRAARATDTQYF.

CDR3 sequence: CASSRQGRPYEQYF. Here the CDR3 DNA reads TGTGCCAGTAGTCGACAGGGGCGCCCCTACGAGCAGTACTTC. The chain links TRBV19 to TRBJ2-7; 8 positions match TRBD1. The V gene's germline CDR1 is LNHDA and CDR2 SQIVND (reference sequence). V lost 5 bases and J lost 2; bases outside the gene matches: 5. This CDR3 has 14 residues.

V is TRBV6-5 and J is TRBJ1-4; no reliable D call. V dropped 5 bases and J dropped 7 bases, with 5 bases sitting between them. This CDR3 contains 11 residues. Germline loops: CDR1 MNHEY, CDR2 SVGAGI. The CDR3 sequence: CASSNGEKLFF. The CDR3 DNA reads as TGTGCCAGCAGTAACGGTGAAAAACTGTTTTTT.

The J gene is TRBJ2-3, the V gene TRBV5-6, with D possibly TRBD2 on 6 matching bases. Germline CDR1 SGHDT, CDR2 YYEEEE. V was shortened by 1 base and J by 1 base, with 7 bases between the two germline ends. This CDR3 comprises 14 residues. CDR3 bases: TGTGCCAGCAGCTTGTGGGGGGGCACAGATACGCAGTATTTT. The encoded protein is CASSLWGGTDTQYF. Supplemented by reference TRBV5-6 and TRBJ2-3, the full variable domain reads DAGVTQSPTHLIKTRGQQVTLRCSPKSGHDTVSWYQQALGQGPQFIFQYYEEEERQRGNFPDRFSGHQFPNYSSELNVNALLLGDSALYLCASSLWGGTDTQYFGPGTRLTVL.

This chain connects TRBV6-5 to TRBJ1-3; TRBD1 agrees at 7 bases. From germline, CDR1 is MNHEY and CDR2 SVGAGI. J gave up 0 bases and V 2 bases, and 4 bases lay outside the gene matches. This CDR3 region has 16 residues. The CDR3 here is CASSYGQESSGNTIYF. CDR3 bases: TGTGCCAGCAGTTACGGACAGGAAAGCTCTGGAAACACCATATATTTT.

The chain employs TRBV2 and TRBJ2-2; D not resolved. The CDR3 spans 12 residues. The germline V gene has CDR1 SNHLY and CDR2 FYNNEI. Trimming cost V 3 bases and J 7 bases, with 6 bases left between them. In DNA form, the CDR3 reads TGTGCCAGCAGTGATATTTTCGGGGAGCTGTTTTTT. This codes for CASSDIFGELFF.

CDR3 in amino acids: CASSAWGRGNTGELFF. DNA for the CDR3: TGTGCCAGCAGCGCTTGGGGGAGAGGGAACACCGGGGAGCTGTTTTTT. The V call is TRBV9, the J call TRBJ2-2, with D possibly called TRBD1 or TRBD2 (5 bases each). The CDR3 loop spans 16 amino acids. With 3 bases removed from V and 1 base from J, the gap between germline ends came to 13 bases. CDR1 is SGDLS and CDR2 is YYNGEE in the germline V gene.

The genes are TRBV5-1 and TRBJ2-7; 10 nucleotides match TRBD1. The germline gives CDR1 SGHRS, CDR2 YFSETQ. Losses at the gene ends were 4 bases for V and 1 base for J; bases not matched to a gene: 8. This CDR3 contains 16 residues. The CDR3 nucleotides read TGCGCCAGCAGCCTCGATGGACAGGGGGTATCCTACGAGCAGTACTTC. Protein product: CASSLDGQGVSYEQYF.

V and J are TRBV5-4 and TRBJ1-5, with a possible D match to TRBD1 (5 bases). This CDR3 is built from 13 residues. Germline lookup yields CDR1 SGHNT and CDR2 YYREEE (reference sequence). Trimming left V 2 bases short and J 6 bases short, with 9 bases between. CDR3 DNA sequence: TGTGCCAGCAGCTTTGGGGGTGGTCAGCCCCAGCATTTT. Translated, it gives CASSFGGGQPQHF.